The 20 T cell receptor beta chains below all came from one sample that was sequenced in a study of T cells after yellow fever vaccination. TCRdb analysed the 5' RACE reads with MiXCR anew, one entry per CDR3 protein. Among tens of thousands of distinct CDR3 sequences, roughly 7.4% were seen once, and the ten largest hold 35% to 40%. The sample in question was CD8+ T cells sorted from PBMCs, obtained 15 days after the yellow fever booster vaccination. The receptor source for this set is a man aged 25 to 40 who received the YFV17D yellow fever vaccine.

This clonotype was detected many times. J is TRBJ2-1 and V is TRBV7-9, with 8 bases that match TRBD1. This CDR3 contains 14 residues. V dropped 5 bases and J dropped 7; count of bases not matched to a gene: 7. Germline CDR1 reads SEHNR; CDR2 reads FQNEAQ (reference sequence). For the CDR3, the DNA is TGTGCCAGCAGCAAACGGGACAGGAGTAATGAGCAGTTCTTC. Encoded protein: CASSKRDRSNEQFF. Together with reference TRBV7-9 and TRBJ2-1, the CDR3 gives the full variable domain: DTGVSQNPRHKITKRGQNVTFRCDPISEHNRLYWYRQTLGQGPEFLTYFQNEAQLEKSRLLSDRFSAERPKGSFSTLEIQRTEQGDSAMYLCASSKRDRSNEQFFGPGTRLTVL.

This clonotype was recorded many times. V gene TRBV3-1 combines with J gene TRBJ2-7; 13 bases fit TRBD2. The J segment lost 7 bases and the V segment lost 5 bases, leaving 2 bases of the junction unmatched. The length of the CDR3 is 13 residues. Germline-derived CDR1 and CDR2 are LGHDT and YNNKEL (reference sequence). CDR3 nucleotide sequence: TGTGCCAGCAGCACTAGCGGGAGGGGGGAGCAGTACTTC. Protein product: CASSTSGRGEQYF.

This clonotype was counted ten times or more. This chain joins TRBV6-5 and TRBJ2-1, with TRBD1 matching over 8 bases. Germline V CDR1 and CDR2: MNHEY, SVGAGI. After removal of 2 bases from V and 4 bases from J, the junction contained 4 bases not matched to a gene. This CDR3 spans 15 amino acids. CDR3 region: CASSYVDREYNEQFF. The DNA for the CDR3 is TGTGCCAGCAGTTACGTGGACAGGGAGTACAATGAGCAGTTCTTC.

This clonotype was seen ten or more times. The chain uses TRBV12-3 or TRBV12-4 and TRBJ2-7; 14 bases are shared with TRBD2. This CDR3 is 14 amino acids long. With 8 bases clipped from V and 4 bases from J, the junction kept 4 bases outside the gene matches. CDR3 DNA sequence: TGTGCCAGCGGGACTAGCGGGAGATGGTACGAGCAGTACTTC. Its translation: CASGTSGRWYEQYF.

This clonotype was seen repeatedly, ten times or more. The V call is TRBV14, the J call TRBJ2-2; the D gene could be TRBD1 or TRBD2 (5 bases each). Germline V gene data show CDR1 as SGHDN and CDR2 as FVKESK. There are 14 residues in the CDR3. V lost 4 bases and J 1 base, leaving 7 bases between the germline ends. CDR3 sequence (DNA): TGTGCCAGCAGCCGGGGGATGAACACCGGGGAGCTGTTTTTT. Protein product: CASSRGMNTGELFF.

Remarks on this clonotype: Being one base from a much bigger clone, this may be a read error. The V call is TRBV28, the J call TRBJ2-1, with TRBD2 as a possible D gene (6 bases). The V and J ends lost 4 bases and 2 bases respectively, with 24 bases between them. Germline V CDR1 and CDR2: MDHEN, SYDVKM. There are 19 residues in the CDR3. CDR3 DNA: TGTGCCAGCAGTTCGGGAGAAGTAACTAGTAGCGGAACCTACAATGAGCAGTTCTTC. Translating it yields CASSSGEVTSSGTYNEQFF.

This clonotype has at least ten counts. This chain connects TRBV2 to TRBJ2-5; 9 bases fit TRBD2. Germline assignment: CDR1 SNHLY and CDR2 FYNNEI. This CDR3 has 15 residues. V shed 8 bases, J shed 2 bases, and the junction held 9 bases outside the gene matches. CDR3 amino acids: CASYPLAGQQETQYF. In nucleotides, the CDR3 is TGTGCCAGCTATCCCCTAGCGGGGCAGCAAGAGACCCAGTACTTC.

This clonotype has at least ten counts. CDR3 protein: CASSVSLGYEQYF. The CDR3 nucleotides are TGTGCCAGCAGTGTCAGTCTCGGGTACGAGCAGTACTTC. The rearrangement links TRBV27 to TRBJ2-7; D is unresolved. V lost 5 bases, J lost 4 bases, and 12 bases lay in between. The CDR3 sequence is 13 residues long. Germline assignment: CDR1 MNHEY and CDR2 SMNVEV (reference sequence).

This clonotype occurred many times. The chain carries TRBV28 and TRBJ2-7; 12 bases agree with TRBD2. This CDR3 contains 14 residues. Trimming at V came to 2 bases and at J to 7 bases, leaving 3 bases not matched to a gene. Germline CDR1 reads MDHEN; CDR2 reads SYDVKM. The CDR3 nucleotides read TGTGCCAGCAGTTTAGTTCTAGCGGGGGGGGAGCAGTACTTC. The encoded protein is CASSLVLAGGEQYF.

This clonotype was observed many times. The rearrangement links TRBV12-3 or TRBV12-4 to TRBJ2-1, with 11 bases lining up with TRBD2. This CDR3 comprises 20 residues. The V and J ends lost 3 bases and 0 bases, in that order; junction bases with no gene match: 13. The CDR3 sequence is CASSFLALTSGKSSYNEQFF. For the CDR3, the DNA is TGTGCCAGCAGTTTCTTAGCCCTGACTAGCGGGAAGAGCTCCTACAATGAGCAGTTCTTC.

CDR3 nucleotides: TGTGCCAGCAGTTTACTATTACGGGGCCAAGAGACCCAGTACTTC. Its translation: CASSLLLRGQETQYF. V usage is TRBV28 and J usage is TRBJ2-5, with D possibly matching TRBD2 (5 bases). The germline V gene encodes CDR1 MDHEN and CDR2 SYDVKM. The germline V and J ends were trimmed by 2 bases and 1 base, with 11 bases remaining between them. This CDR3 contains 15 residues.

There are many counts of this clonotype. The chain carries TRBV30 and TRBJ2-7; D ambiguous. V dropped 3 bases and J dropped 3 bases, with 12 bases sitting between them. The germline V gene has CDR1 GTSNPN and CDR2 SVGIG (reference sequence). The length of the CDR3 is 13 residues. DNA of the CDR3: TGTGCCTGGAGGGATTACGGAATCTACGAGCAGTACTTC. Translating it yields CAWRDYGIYEQYF.

Many counts were recorded for this clonotype. V gene TRBV5-1 combines with J gene TRBJ2-1, with D possibly matching TRBD1 (7 bases). V was clipped by 4 bases and J by 7 bases, with 27 bases between them. Germline CDR1 and CDR2: SGHRS and YFSETQ. The CDR3 is made up of 18 amino acids. The CDR3 sequence: CASSARTTGRSGRNEQFF. CDR3 sequence (DNA): TGCGCCAGCAGCGCAAGGACGACAGGGAGGTCTGGGCGAAATGAGCAGTTCTTC.

The genes are TRBV6-6 and TRBJ1-1, with D perhaps TRBD1 (6 bases). Germline CDR1 and CDR2: MNHNY and SVGAGI (reference sequence). V was clipped by 5 bases and J by 6 bases, with 13 bases between them. The CDR3 contains 13 residues. As DNA, the CDR3 is TGTGCCAGCAGTCTATACAGGGACCCTGAAGCTTTCTTT. Its translation is CASSLYRDPEAFF.

This clonotype has ten or more counts. This rearrangement joins TRBV12-3 or TRBV12-4 to TRBJ2-1; 9 bases line up with TRBD1. The V segment lost 6 bases and the J segment 7 bases; nucleotides outside the gene matches: 13. The CDR3 is 16 amino acids. The CDR3 DNA is TGTGCCAGCAGAGCACAGGGGGCCCCATCGGGGAATGAGCAGTTCTTC. Its protein product is CASRAQGAPSGNEQFF.

This clonotype was counted a few times. This chain links TRBV19 with TRBJ2-1; D gene ambiguous. V was shortened by 2 bases and J by 7 bases, with 9 bases between the two germline ends. The CDR3 runs to 13 residues. Germline CDR1 LNHDA, CDR2 SQIVND (reference sequence). The CDR3 protein is CASSIRARNEQFF. The CDR3 DNA reads TGTGCCAGTAGTATAAGAGCACGGAATGAGCAGTTCTTC.

The chain joins TRBV7-9 to TRBJ2-1, with a tentative D call TRBD1 (6 bases). V shed 8 bases and J shed 8 bases, with 22 bases lying between them. This CDR3 region has 15 residues. CDR1 is SEHNR, CDR2 FQNEAQ, per germline (reference sequence). The CDR3 loop reads CASSWYEDRPYEQFF. In nucleotides, the CDR3 is TGTGCCAGCTCCTGGTACGAGGACAGACCTTATGAGCAGTTCTTC.

This clonotype was observed a few times. This chain uses TRBV7-2 with TRBJ1-2, with TRBD1 matching over 9 bases. This CDR3 contains 14 residues. Per germline, CDR1 SGHTA and CDR2 FQGNSA. The V gene end was trimmed by 1 base and the J gene end by 7 bases; junction bases not matched to a gene: 4. The CDR3 spells CASSLVGQGPGYTF. The CDR3, as DNA: TGTGCCAGCAGCTTAGTGGGACAGGGACCTGGCTACACCTTC.

This chain uses TRBV20-1 with TRBJ2-1; 10 bases agree with TRBD1. After removal of 4 bases from V and 4 bases from J, the junction contained 4 bases not matched to a gene. CDR3 length: 14 residues. The germline gives CDR1 DFQATT, CDR2 SNEGSKA (reference sequence). The DNA for the CDR3 is TGCAGTGCTATTGGGGACAGGGGATACAATGAGCAGTTCTTC. This translates into CSAIGDRGYNEQFF.

At least ten counts were recorded for this clonotype. This chain joins TRBV21-1 and TRBJ2-3; the table's D call, TRBD1, was not checked against the DNA. TRBV21-1 is classified as a pseudogene. This CDR3 contains 15 residues. CDR3 region: CASRKDGTPGDTQYF. The CDR3 DNA follows: TGTGCCAGCAGAAAAGACGGAACTCCGGGGGATACGCAGTATTTT.